This entry lists 20 T cell receptor beta chains sequenced from one sample in a study of regulatory T cells in long-lasting Graves disease. Both iRepertoire HTBI primers and Arm-PCR of CDR3 regions were used to build the TCR beta libraries. TCRdb re-analysed the multiplex PCR reads in MiXCR, keeping a single row per CDR3 protein. The table has hundreds of thousands of distinct CDR3 sequences, less than 25% seen once. The time point denotes: persistent/refractory GD, antithyroid drugs over 5 years with positive TRAb. PBMC-derived RNA was used for the TCR library. This specimen was peripheral blood mononuclear cells (PBMCs), taken when the disease was refractory, from a patient treated with antithyroid drugs. These receptors all stem from a female donor with Graves disease.

This clonotype was seen at least ten times. The chain joins TRBV6-2 or TRBV6-3 to TRBJ2-5, with 8 nucleotides matching TRBD1. Per germline, CDR1 MNHEY and CDR2 SVGEGT. This CDR3 is 14 amino acids long. Germline trimming cut 5 bases from V and 2 bases from J; bases unmatched to any gene: 4. The CDR3 bases are TGTGCCAGCAGTACCTGGACAGGGCAAGAGACCCAGTACTTC. Its protein product is CASSTWTGQETQYF.

This clonotype has a count of ten or more. The V gene is TRBV11-2, the J gene TRBJ2-2; no reliable D call. Trimming shortened V by 5 bases and J by 6 bases, and 19 bases separated the two germline ends. This CDR3 region has 16 residues. CDR1 SGHAT and CDR2 FQNNGV come from the germline V gene. CDR3 sequence reads: CASSLGRSFVAGELFF. The CDR3, as DNA: TGTGCCAGCAGCCTGGGTCGGTCCTTTGTAGCCGGGGAGCTGTTTTTT.

The chain combines TRBV28 with TRBJ2-3; 8 nucleotides line up with TRBD2. Germline-derived CDR1 and CDR2 are MDHEN and SYDVKM. This CDR3 spans 15 amino acids. V was pared by 0 bases and J by 4 bases, with 3 bases of the junction left unmatched. CDR3 in amino acids: CASSLWAGGADTQYF. CDR3 DNA sequence: TGTGCCAGCAGTTTATGGGCGGGAGGCGCAGATACGCAGTATTTT. The full variable domain, with the rest looked up from reference TRBV28 and TRBJ2-3, is DVKVTQSSRYLVKRTGEKVFLECVQDMDHENMFWYRQDPGLGLRLIYFSYDVKMKEKGDIPEGYSVSREKKERFSLILESASTNQTSMYLCASSLWAGGADTQYFGPGTRLTVL.

The chain joins TRBV20-1 to TRBJ2-5, with TRBD1 as a possible D gene (5 bases). V was clipped by 0 bases and J by 5 bases, with 10 bases between them. CDR1 is DFQATT and CDR2 is SNEGSKA in the germline V gene (reference sequence). The CDR3 spans 13 residues. CDR3 sequence (DNA): TGCAGTGCTAGAGAAATCAGACAGGAGACCCAGTACTTC. Translation gives CSAREIRQETQYF.

The sample holds a few counts of this clonotype. V is TRBV6-1 and J is TRBJ2-4; D remains unclear. Trimming took 8 bases from V and 8 from J, leaving 16 bases between them. The CDR3 is made up of 13 amino acids. CDR1 and CDR2 from the germline V gene are MNHNS and SASEGT. As DNA, the CDR3 is TGTGCCAGCCGACTCGGACGTCTAGACATTCAGTACTTC. Translated, it gives CASRLGRLDIQYF.

This clonotype was counted many times. V is TRBV28 and J is TRBJ2-4, with 12 bases matching TRBD2. The CDR3 is made up of 16 amino acids. CDR1 MDHEN and CDR2 SYDVKM come from the germline V gene. V was pared by 8 bases and J by 1 base, with 6 bases of the junction left unmatched. Written as DNA, the CDR3 is TGTGCCAGCTCAGGACTAGCGGGAATGGCCAAAAACATTCAGTACTTC. The encoded protein is CASSGLAGMAKNIQYF.

The chain couples TRBV7-8 to TRBJ2-7, with 10 nucleotides matching TRBD2. The CDR3 is 16 amino acids. Trimming at V came to 2 bases and at J to 5 bases, leaving 9 bases not matched to a gene. Germline CDR1 reads SGHVS; CDR2 reads FQNEAQ. The CDR3 loop reads CASSLRPSGSMDEQYF. The CDR3 bases are TGTGCCAGCAGCTTAAGGCCTAGCGGGAGCATGGACGAGCAGTACTTC.

In its sample, this clonotype was seen many times. This rearrangement joins TRBV27 to TRBJ1-5, with D unresolved. Trimming stripped 5 bases from V and 0 bases from J, with 8 bases between. The CDR3 has 14 residues. Germline CDR1 is MNHEY and CDR2 is SMNVEV (reference sequence). CDR3 coding DNA: TGTGCCAGCAGTACTTTGAATAGCAATCAGCCCCAGCATTTT. It encodes CASSTLNSNQPQHF.

This clonotype was found many times. The chain is built from TRBV29-1 and TRBJ2-5, with 15 bases aligning to TRBD2. Germline lookup yields CDR1 SQVTM and CDR2 ANQGSEA. V lost 7 bases and J lost 4; bases outside the gene matches: 4. This CDR3 has 14 amino acids. Written as DNA, the CDR3 is TGCAGCGCCGGACTAGCGGGAGGGTCAGAGACCCAGTACTTC. Translated: CSAGLAGGSETQYF. Using reference TRBV29-1 and TRBJ2-5 for the parts outside the CDR3, the full variable domain is SAVISQKPSRDICQRGTSLTIQCQVDSQVTMMFWYRQQPGQSLTLIATANQGSEATYESGFVIDKFPISRPNLTFSTLTVSNMSPEDSSIYLCSAGLAGGSETQYFGPGTRLLVL.

This clonotype was detected only a few times. The chain uses TRBV19 and TRBJ2-7, with 9 bases that match TRBD2. The germline gives CDR1 LNHDA, CDR2 SQIVND (reference sequence). V trimming: 3 bases; J trimming: 4 bases; junction bases outside the gene matches: 7. The CDR3 extends over 15 amino acids. The CDR3, as DNA: TGTGCCAGTAGTATCTCCCCCCTAGCGGGATACGAGCAGTACTTC. Its translation is CASSISPLAGYEQYF.

This clonotype was seen more than once but under ten times. The chain uses TRBV7-9 and TRBJ2-7; 14 nucleotides align to TRBD2. Germline V lookup: CDR1 SEHNR, CDR2 FQNEAQ (reference sequence). CDR3 length: 15 amino acids. Unmatched junction bases numbered 7, after V lost 5 bases and J lost 7 bases. CDR3 bases: TGTGCCAGCAGCGCCGGGGGACTAGCGGGAGAAGAGCAGTACTTC. This encodes CASSAGGLAGEEQYF.

V is TRBV12-3 or TRBV12-4 and J is TRBJ2-6; D perhaps matches TRBD1 (5 bases). The germline V and J ends were trimmed by 6 bases and 2 bases, with 14 bases remaining between them. This CDR3 is 16 amino acids long. The CDR3 sequence: CASSANRWPGANVLTF. CDR3 sequence (DNA): TGTGCCAGCAGCGCGAACAGGTGGCCTGGGGCCAACGTCCTGACTTTC.

As concerns this clonotype: A much larger clone lies a single base off, so this may be a read error. This chain connects TRBV24-1 to TRBJ2-5; a possible D gene is TRBD2 (5 bases). CDR1 is KGHDR, CDR2 SFDVKD, per germline. V was cut by 0 bases and J by 5 bases, with 21 bases left in between. CDR3 length equals 18 residues. CDR3 sequence reads: CATSDLLASGVIGETQYF. The CDR3 DNA sequence: TGTGCCACCAGTGATTTGTTGGCGTCCGGGGTTATAGGGGAGACCCAGTACTTC.

There are many counts of this clonotype. The genes are TRBV28 and TRBJ2-5, with D tentatively TRBD1 or TRBD2 (6 bases each). The V and J ends lost 6 bases and 4 bases respectively, with 24 bases between them. Germline lookup yields CDR1 MDHEN and CDR2 SYDVKM. The CDR3 is 17 amino acids. The CDR3 nucleotides read TGTGCCAGCAGCCCCGTGGGGGGACATAGCGTATTAGAGACCCAGTACTTC. This codes for CASSPVGGHSVLETQYF.

This clonotype was picked up many times. CDR3 loop: CASGTGQVDEKLFF. As DNA, the CDR3 is TGTGCCAGCGGAACGGGACAGGTGGACGAAAAACTGTTTTTT. The chain uses TRBV6-1 and TRBJ1-4, with 8 bases fitting TRBD1. Unmatched junction bases numbered 10, after V lost 8 bases and J lost 8 bases. From germline, CDR1 is MNHNS and CDR2 SASEGT. The CDR3 extends over 14 amino acids.

This clonotype occurred a few times. The genes are TRBV30 and TRBJ1-2; D might be TRBD1 (5 bases). Looked up from germline, CDR1 is GTSNPN and CDR2 is SVGIG (reference sequence). With 1 base removed from V and 8 bases from J, the gap between germline ends came to 20 bases. The CDR3 is 15 residues long. CDR3 amino acids: CAWSESPGENRGYTF. In nucleotides, the CDR3 is TGTGCCTGGAGTGAATCGCCGGGGGAAAATAGGGGCTACACCTTC.

There are many counts of this clonotype. CDR3 sequence reads: CASSSLRENYGYTF. The DNA for the CDR3 is TGTGCCAGCAGCTCCTTACGGGAGAACTATGGCTACACCTTC. The chain joins TRBV11-2 to TRBJ1-2; no firm D call. The V end was cut by 4 bases, the J end by 2 bases, with 11 bases between. Germline V lookup: CDR1 SGHAT, CDR2 FQNNGV. This CDR3 is built from 14 residues.

This clonotype was detected a few times. This could be a read error, since a much larger clone is one nucleotide away. Because it lacks the conserved phenylalanine or tryptophan at the end, this CDR3 is likely a read error. The J gene is TRBJ2-7, the V gene TRBV28; D gene unclear. Germline CDR1 reads MDHEN; CDR2 reads SYDVKM. V lost 5 bases, J lost 7 bases, and 12 bases lay in between. The CDR3 totals 12 residues. For the CDR3, the DNA is TGTGCCAGCAGTCCGCCAAGTAGGGAGCAGTACCTC. The encoded protein is CASSPPSREQYL.

CDR3 nucleotide sequence: TGTGCCAGCAGCCATGGGGGGACAGGGAGCTACGAGCAGTACTTC. Its protein product is CASSHGGTGSYEQYF. V is TRBV28 and J is TRBJ2-7; TRBD1 aligns across 9 bases. Per the germline V gene, CDR1 is MDHEN and CDR2 is SYDVKM. This CDR3 has 15 residues. The trim removed 6 bases at V and 3 bases at J, leaving 9 bases unmatched.

This clonotype was picked up a small number of times. The chain has TRBV5-1 and TRBJ2-7; D is perhaps TRBD1 (6 bases). CDR3 length: 16 amino acids. The V gene's germline CDR1 is SGHRS and CDR2 YFSETQ. Deletions cut 4 bases from V and 3 bases from J, with 20 bases between. The CDR3 spells CASSPGLSQGFYEQYF. The CDR3 coding sequence is TGCGCCAGCAGCCCAGGGTTATCGCAGGGGTTCTACGAGCAGTACTTC.